Sequencing of this T cell receptor beta chain was carried out in a study of OX40 agonist ivuxolimab in advanced cancers. This table comes from immunoSEQ multiplex PCR, and its TCRdb copy is limited to in-frame clones, with some not included. This sample has about 56,000 clones, with approximately 82% found just once. This clone occurred once. Germline CDR1 is SGHTA and CDR2 is FQGTGA. The CDR3 contains 15 residues. V lost 5 bases to trimming and J lost 6 bases; unmatched junction nucleotides: 12. Systemic immunosuppression or a history of autoimmune disease excluded patients. Sampling of blood occurred at baseline, cycle 4 day 1, and cycle 7 day 1.

The sequencing here drew on CD4+ or CD8+ T cells sorted from blood, taken in a trial of the OX40 agonist ivuxolimab. The sequence was collected from an adult with an advanced solid tumor such as melanoma, head and neck, liver or kidney cancer. This chain connects TRBV7-3 to TRBJ2-7, with 8 nucleotides matching TRBD2. The CDR3 nucleotides read TGTGCCAGCAGCCCAAATGCGGGAGGCTTTGGCGAGCAGTACTTC. Protein: CASSPNAGGFGEQYF.